The clone carrying this TCR beta chain was counted between two and nine times. This entry is derived from a study of OX40 agonist ivuxolimab in advanced cancers. Assay: immunoSEQ multiplex PCR; the TCRdb copy retains only in-frame clones and omits some. The sample has about 77,000 clones, less than 90% seen once. The CDR3 is 15 amino acids. The ends were cut back, 4 bases at V and 1 base at J, with 14 bases in the middle. Germline values: CDR1 SGHRS, CDR2 YFSETQ. The TCR comes from an adult with an advanced solid tumor such as melanoma, head and neck, liver or kidney cancer. This sample comprised CD4+ or CD8+ T cells sorted from blood, obtained in a trial of the OX40 agonist ivuxolimab. The chain employs TRBV5-1 and TRBJ2-5; a weak D match, TRBD1 (5 bases). The CDR3 DNA sequence: TGCGCCAGCAGCCAGTGGGGCGGCGGCCAAGAGACCCAGTACTTC. Translation: CASSQWGGGQETQYF.